Presented here are 6 T cell receptor beta chains from one specimen sequenced in a study of CD8 T cells in ankylosing spondylitis. TCRdb recomputed calls from the 5' RACE reads with MiXCR, one row per CDR3 protein. The table includes about 180,000 distinct CDR3 sequences, around a tenth detected once. Sequencing was performed on blood, either unsorted or a sorted T cell fraction (not recorded which). Source of these receptors: a female donor with ankylosing spondylitis or in good health (not recorded which).

This clonotype showed up just a few times. The chain couples TRBV12-3 or TRBV12-4 to TRBJ2-1; a weak D match, TRBD2 (5 bases). V lost 5 bases and J lost 15, with 26 bases in between. This CDR3 is 15 amino acids long. CDR3 sequence reads: CASSLGDTDFPQVFF. The CDR3, as DNA: TGTGCCAGCAGTCTGGGTGACACGGACTTCCCTCAGGTGTTCTTC.

The gene calls are TRBV6-2 or TRBV6-3 and TRBJ1-4, with D perhaps matching TRBD1 (5 bases). V dropped 8 bases and J dropped 12 bases, with 19 bases sitting between them. Germline values: CDR1 MNHEY, CDR2 SVGEGT. The CDR3 sequence is 13 residues long. The CDR3 DNA sequence: TGTGCCAGCGGTCAGTTTCGGCAGGGCGAACTGTTTTTT. This translates into CASGQFRQGELFF.

The chain couples TRBV3-1 to TRBJ2-1, with D possibly called TRBD1 or TRBD2 (5 bases each). The ends were cut back, 6 bases at V and 4 bases at J, with 16 bases in the middle. This CDR3 contains 15 residues. Germline lookup yields CDR1 LGHDT and CDR2 YNNKEL (reference sequence). CDR3 amino acids: CASRPGAGLYNEQFF. CDR3 coding DNA: TGTGCCAGCAGACCCGGGGCGGGCCTTTACAATGAGCAGTTCTTC.

Points on this clonotype: A much bigger clone sits one base away, suggesting this may be a read error. The rearrangement uses TRBV2 and TRBJ2-5, with a weak D call TRBD2 (5 bases). The CDR3 is 14 amino acids. The V gene's germline CDR1 is SNHLY and CDR2 FYNNEI. V was trimmed by 6 bases and J by 4 bases, leaving 15 bases between them. DNA of the CDR3: TGTGCCAGCAGCAGAGCGGAAGAGCGAGAGACCCAGTACTTC. As protein: CASSRAEERETQYF.

The chain recombines TRBV20-1 with TRBJ2-3, with D possibly being TRBD2 (6 bases). V was trimmed by 4 bases and J by 3 bases, leaving 17 bases between them. Germline V gene data show CDR1 as DFQATT and CDR2 as SNEGSKA (reference sequence). The CDR3 totals 15 residues. The CDR3 reads CSATTLAPRTDTQYF. CDR3 DNA sequence: TGCAGTGCTACCACCCTAGCGCCCAGAACAGATACGCAGTATTTT.

There are many counts of this clonotype. The chain employs TRBV9 and TRBJ2-7; 8 nucleotides line up with TRBD2. The CDR3 is made up of 15 amino acids. Germline loops: CDR1 SGDLS, CDR2 YYNGEE. The V and J ends lost 4 bases and 9 bases, in that order; junction bases with no gene match: 15. Here the CDR3 reads CASSPGGTRMTGQYF. The CDR3, as DNA: TGTGCCAGCAGCCCAGGTGGGACTAGGATGACGGGGCAGTACTTC.